One and the same sample provided the 18 T cell receptor beta chains below, sequenced in a study of T cells in narcolepsy. Profiling relied on immunoSEQ multiplex PCR, and the TCRdb table lists in-frame clones only, not all of them. The profile covers tens of thousands of clones, with about 76% appearing a single time and about 1.1% taken by the ten largest. The specimen was CD45RA- memory CD4+ T cells from PBMCs. The receptors shown here come from a human donor with narcolepsy.

This clone was recorded only once. This chain joins TRBV5-4 and TRBJ1-3, with D perhaps TRBD1 (6 bases). Trimming cost V 4 bases and J 0 bases, with 14 bases left between them. The CDR3 contains 16 residues. Germline lookup yields CDR1 SGHNT and CDR2 YYREEE (reference sequence). The CDR3 sequence: CASSPGQLLSGNTIYF. The CDR3 DNA follows: TGTGCCAGCAGCCCCGGACAGCTCCTCTCTGGAAACACCATATATTTT.

This clone was counted a few times. V and J are TRBV7-9 and TRBJ2-1, with TRBD2 matching 7 bases. Germline lookup yields CDR1 SEHNR and CDR2 FQNEAQ (reference sequence). Unmatched junction bases numbered 9, after V lost 3 bases and J lost 7 bases. The CDR3 has 15 amino acids. The CDR3 DNA sequence: TGTGCCAGCAGCTTTGGGGGGAGGGCCCGGAATGAGCAGTTCTTC. Amino acids: CASSFGGRARNEQFF.

This clone was counted once. The V call is TRBV2, the J call TRBJ2-7; TRBD2 aligns across 8 bases. Losses at the gene ends were 1 base for V and 6 bases for J; bases not matched to a gene: 5. Germline loops: CDR1 SNHLY, CDR2 FYNNEI. The CDR3 loop spans 14 amino acids. The CDR3 region has the DNA TGTGCCAGCAGTGAAGGACTAGCGTCGGGCGAGCAGTACTTC. It specifies CASSEGLASGEQYF.

This clone turned up a few times. The chain couples TRBV29-1 to TRBJ1-5, with TRBD1 identical over 10 bases. The CDR3 covers 14 residues. In germline, CDR1 is SQVTM, CDR2 ANQGSEA. Trimming cost V 4 bases and J 7 bases; bases outside gene matches: 7. CDR3 loop: CSVATGTGAQPQHF. The DNA for the CDR3 is TGCAGCGTTGCCACCGGGACAGGGGCGCAGCCCCAGCATTTT.

The CDR3 coding sequence is TGTGCCAGCAGGGGAACTATGGGACAGGGTCAGACTAACGAGCAGTACTTC. This encodes CASRGTMGQGQTNEQYF. The gene calls are TRBV28 and TRBJ2-7; the match to TRBD1 covers 9 bases. This CDR3 has 17 amino acids. The germline gives CDR1 MDHEN, CDR2 SYDVKM. J was trimmed by 5 bases and V by 6 bases; bases with no gene match: 17.

The CDR3 DNA reads TGTGCCAGCAGCCCCGGGACAGGGGCTATGAACACTGAAGCTTTCTTT. Encoded protein: CASSPGTGAMNTEAFF. The V call is TRBV11-2, the J call TRBJ1-1; TRBD1 matches at 10 bases. Unmatched junction bases numbered 6, after V lost 5 bases and J lost 0 bases. This CDR3 is 16 amino acids long. Germline V CDR1 and CDR2: SGHAT, FQNNGV.

The rearrangement joins TRBV6-5 to TRBJ1-6; 8 bases map to TRBD1. The CDR3 covers 13 residues. The V and J ends lost 6 bases and 7 bases, in that order; junction bases with no gene match: 2. CDR1 is MNHEY and CDR2 is SVGAGI in the germline V gene. As DNA, the CDR3 is TGTGCCAGCAGGACAGGGGTAAATTCACCCCTCCACTTT. As protein: CASRTGVNSPLHF.

The rearrangement joins TRBV7-2 to TRBJ1-3, with 9 bases aligning to TRBD1. The CDR3 runs 16 residues. Germline V gene sequence: CDR1 SGHTA, CDR2 FQGNSA. J was trimmed by 3 bases and V by 3 bases; bases with no gene match: 6. The CDR3 loop is CASSLAQGAFGNTIYF. CDR3 sequence (DNA): TGTGCCAGCAGCTTGGCACAGGGGGCTTTTGGAAACACCATATATTTT.

The chain links TRBV6-1 to TRBJ2-7, with D unresolved. The CDR3 spans 13 residues. Deletions cut 8 bases from V and 0 bases from J, with 11 bases between. Germline V CDR1 and CDR2: MNHNS, SASEGT. In DNA form, the CDR3 reads TGTGCCAGCTTTAACGTTCCCTCCTACGAGCAGTACTTC. It is translated as CASFNVPSYEQYF.

The J gene is TRBJ2-1, the V gene TRBV10-3; 9 nucleotides match TRBD1. Germline V lookup: CDR1 ENHRY, CDR2 SYGVKD. The CDR3 covers 14 residues. The V segment lost 6 bases and the J segment 5 bases; nucleotides outside the gene matches: 5. CDR3 in DNA: TGTGCCATCAGCGGGAGGACAGGGGACAATGAGCAGTTCTTC. Its translation is CAISGRTGDNEQFF.

This clone was seen more than once but under ten times. V is TRBV6-5 and J is TRBJ1-1; D remains unclear. Between the trimmed V and J ends, which lost 4 bases and 0 bases, there was a span of 9 bases. This CDR3 has 14 amino acids. Germline CDR1 and CDR2: MNHEY and SVGAGI. The CDR3 reads CASSSAELNTEAFF. The CDR3 coding sequence is TGTGCCAGCAGTTCGGCAGAATTGAACACTGAAGCTTTCTTT.

This clone was seen only a few times. V usage is TRBV28 and J usage is TRBJ2-7, with a tentative D call TRBD2 (5 bases). The CDR3 has 13 amino acids. Per the germline V gene, CDR1 is MDHEN and CDR2 is SYDVKM. V was clipped by 8 bases and J by 4 bases, with 15 bases between them. The chain's CDR3 is CASSGVLVYEQYF. CDR3 DNA sequence: TGTGCCAGCTCCGGGGTTTTGGTATACGAGCAGTACTTC.

On this clone itself: The junction does not match germline at one end; this may be a read error. Other DNA sequences within the sample encode an identical CDR3. The CDR3 sequence is CASSDRRDSNQPQHF. The CDR3 DNA reads as TGCGCCAGCAGCGACCGCAGGGATAGCAATCAGCCCCAGCATTTT. This chain links TRBV6-1 with TRBJ1-5, with D maybe TRBD1 (5 bases). This CDR3 is 15 amino acids long. CDR1 is MNHNS, CDR2 SASEGT, per germline.

This chain joins TRBV27 and TRBJ1-1; D is uncertain. Germline V gene sequence: CDR1 MNHEY, CDR2 SMNVEV (reference sequence). V was shortened by 1 base and J by 1 base, with 4 bases between the two germline ends. CDR3 length: 13 residues. The CDR3 loop reads CASSLYRNTEAFF. DNA of the CDR3: TGTGCCAGCAGTTTATATAGGAACACTGAAGCTTTCTTT.

As for this clone: The sample has other DNA sequences that encode this CDR3 too. The chain employs TRBV9 and TRBJ1-5, with no clear D. Germline V gene sequence: CDR1 SGDLS, CDR2 YYNGEE. V was cut by 2 bases and J by 1 base, with 7 bases left in between. The length of the CDR3 is 14 residues. CDR3 bases: TGTGCCAGCAGCGTTGACGGGAGCAATCAGCCCCAGCATTTT. It encodes CASSVDGSNQPQHF. Looking up the rest from reference TRBV9 and TRBJ1-5 gives the full variable domain: DSGVTQTPKHLITATGQRVTLRCSPRSGDLSVYWYQQSLDQGLQFLIQYYNGEERAKGNILERFSAQQFPDLHSELNLSSLELGDSALYFCASSVDGSNQPQHFGDGTRLSIL.

This chain uses TRBV2 with TRBJ2-1, with D perhaps being TRBD1 or TRBD2 (5 bases each). CDR3 size: 14 residues. The V end lost 5 bases, the J end lost 1 base, and 9 bases lay between the germline ends. Germline loops: CDR1 SNHLY, CDR2 FYNNEI. The CDR3 loop is CASSRQRSYNEQFF. DNA for the CDR3: TGTGCCAGCAGTCGACAGCGGTCCTACAATGAGCAGTTCTTC.

This clone ranks as medium-sized. V usage is TRBV2 and J usage is TRBJ1-4; D might be TRBD1 (5 bases). V lost 0 bases, J lost 5 bases, and 10 bases lay in between. The CDR3 spans 15 residues. The germline V gene encodes CDR1 SNHLY and CDR2 FYNNEI. The DNA of the CDR3 is TGTGCCAGCAGTGAAGCGGGGACGGGGAATGAAAAACTGTTTTTT. This sequence encodes CASSEAGTGNEKLFF.

This rearrangement joins TRBV14 to TRBJ2-5; D may be TRBD2 (5 bases). The CDR3 runs to 18 residues. The V gene's germline CDR1 is SGHDN and CDR2 FVKESK. V was cut by 3 bases and J by 2 bases, with 22 bases left in between. The CDR3 region has the DNA TGTGCCAGCAGCCAGCAGAGAGGGCCTTGGGAAGCACAAGAGACCCAGTACTTC. Its translation: CASSQQRGPWEAQETQYF.